Listed below are T cell receptor beta chains from one sample, sequenced in a study of cytomegalovirus exposure and HLA in healthy donors. Assay: immunoSEQ multiplex PCR; the TCRdb copy retains only in-frame clones and omits some. Among roughly 150,000 clones listed, around two thirds were seen once. The sequenced sample was PBMCs. The receptors were sampled from a man aged 25 to 40 in good health and CMV-seropositive. Each CDR3 is given with its conserved first and last residue. A D gene is named only where the DNA matches it firmly. Clone size is given for some rows only: seen once, a few or many times, or a class if the clone is expanded.

j_call d_call v_call clone_size cdr3_aa cdr3_nt
TRBJ2-7 TRBD1 TRBV10-3 . CAISVETGGYEQYF TGTGCCATCAGTGTGGAGACAGGGGGCTACGAGCAGTACTTC
TRBJ2-3 TRBD1 TRBV30 once CAWSPTGAGTDTQYF TGTGCCTGGAGTCCGACAGGGGCCGGCACAGATACGCAGTATTTT
TRBJ1-5 . TRBV10-2 . CASSQQGNQPQHF TGCGCCAGCAGTCAACAGGGTAATCAGCCCCAGCATTTT
TRBJ2-7 . TRBV11-2 . CASSLGLEATYEQYF TGTGCCAGCAGCTTGGGCCTGGAGGCGACCTACGAGCAGTACTTC
TRBJ1-2 . TRBV10-1 . CASSGDRTRKPYGYTF TGCGCCAGCAGTGGTGACAGGACCAGAAAACCCTATGGCTACACCTTC
TRBJ2-7 TRBD1 TRBV4-1 . CASSRMTGSGAYEQYF TGCGCCAGCAGCCGAATGACAGGGAGTGGGGCCTACGAGCAGTACTTC
TRBJ1-1 . TRBV5-1 . CASSLVAGSTTEAFF TGCGCCAGCAGCTTGGTCGCAGGGTCTACGACTGAAGCTTTCTTT
TRBJ1-1 TRBD1 TRBV7-9 . CSSSLGTGSGTEAFF TGTTCCAGCAGCTTAGGGACAGGGTCGGGCACTGAAGCTTTCTTT
TRBJ1-2 . TRBV5-1 . CATRTDPNYGYTF TGCGCCACCAGGACAGACCCTAACTATGGCTACACCTTC
TRBJ2-5 . TRBV6-5 . CASSYSAGSETQYF TGTGCCAGCAGTTATTCGGCGGGCTCTGAGACCCAGTACTTC
TRBJ1-1 . TRBV30 few CAFHRPLNTEAFF TGTGCCTTTCACAGGCCCCTGAACACTGAAGCTTTCTTT
TRBJ2-1 TRBD2 TRBV5-8 . CASSTTSGIWNEQFF TGTGCCAGCAGCACGACTAGCGGGATCTGGAATGAGCAGTTCTTC
TRBJ2-1 TRBD1 TRBV9 . CASSVWDSGWNEQFF TGTGCCAGCAGCGTATGGGACAGTGGGTGGAATGAGCAGTTCTTC
TRBJ2-1 TRBD2 TRBV11-3 . CASSKLGTSGSRDEQFF TGTGCCAGCAGCAAACTTGGGACTAGCGGGAGTCGGGATGAGCAGTTCTTC
TRBJ2-1 TRBD2 TRBV9 few CASSVLSGISYNEQFF TGTGCCAGCAGCGTCCTGAGCGGGATCTCCTACAATGAGCAGTTCTTC
TRBJ2-7 TRBD2 TRBV7-9 . CASSRLAGAEQYF TGTGCCAGCAGCCGACTAGCGGGAGCGGAGCAGTACTTC
TRBJ2-7 TRBD2 TRBV29-1 . CSVDPGTSGGYEQYF TGCAGCGTTGATCCGGGGACTAGCGGGGGTTACGAGCAGTACTTC